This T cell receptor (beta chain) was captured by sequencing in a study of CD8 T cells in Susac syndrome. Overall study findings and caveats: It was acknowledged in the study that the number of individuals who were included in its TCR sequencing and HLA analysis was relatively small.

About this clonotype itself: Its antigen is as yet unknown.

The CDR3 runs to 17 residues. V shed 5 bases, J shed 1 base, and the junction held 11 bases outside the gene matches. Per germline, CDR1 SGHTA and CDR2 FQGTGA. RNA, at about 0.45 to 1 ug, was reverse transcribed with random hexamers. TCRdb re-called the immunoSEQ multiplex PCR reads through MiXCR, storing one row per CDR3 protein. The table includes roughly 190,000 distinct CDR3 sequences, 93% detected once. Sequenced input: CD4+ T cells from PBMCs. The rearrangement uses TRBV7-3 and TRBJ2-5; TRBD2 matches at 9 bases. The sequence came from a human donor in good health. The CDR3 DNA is TGTGCCAGCAGCCCGGGAGCGGGGGGCCTCTTCCAAGAGACCCAGTACTTC. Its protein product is CASSPGAGGLFQETQYF.